These T cell receptor beta chains were read from a single sample in a study of blood T cell repertoires in COVID-19. Method: immunoSEQ multiplex PCR; TCRdb's copy keeps in-frame clones and lacks some. Of fewer than 250,000 clones in the sample, around four fifths are singletons; the top ten hold about 0.91%. Sample: peripheral blood. The receptors shown here come from a man in his sixties with COVID-19, enrolled during active disease. Each CDR3 is given with its conserved first and last residue. A D gene is named only where the DNA matches it firmly. Not all rows give a size; the values are once, few, many and, for expanded clones, a class.

clone_size: -; v_call: TRBV6-5; d_call: TRBD1; j_call: TRBJ1-1; cdr3_nt: TGTGCCAGCAGTAGGCCGGGACAGTTGAACACTGAAGCTTTCTTT; cdr3_aa: CASSRPGQLNTEAFF
clone_size: few; v_call: TRBV7-6; d_call: -; j_call: TRBJ1-1; cdr3_nt: TGTGCCAGCAGCCGAGGACAGATTTACACTGAAGCTTTCTTT; cdr3_aa: CASSRGQIYTEAFF
clone_size: -; v_call: TRBV6-4; d_call: TRBD1; j_call: TRBJ1-4; cdr3_nt: TGTGCCAGCAGAGCCACGGGACAGGGTGGGGAAAAACTGTTTTTT; cdr3_aa: CASRATGQGGEKLFF
clone_size: few; v_call: TRBV7-8; d_call: TRBD1; j_call: TRBJ1-2; cdr3_nt: TGTGCCAGCAGCTTAGCCTTGACAGGGGACTATGGCTACACCTTC; cdr3_aa: CASSLALTGDYGYTF
clone_size: -; v_call: TRBV6-5; d_call: -; j_call: TRBJ1-1; cdr3_nt: TGTGCCAGCAGTTACTCGCCACAGGGAGTGTGGACTGAAGCTTTCTTT; cdr3_aa: CASSYSPQGVWTEAFF
clone_size: -; v_call: TRBV5-1; d_call: -; j_call: TRBJ1-1; cdr3_nt: TGCGCCAGCAGCTTGGCCGAGGGAAGAAACACTGAAGCTTTCTTT; cdr3_aa: CASSLAEGRNTEAFF
clone_size: few; v_call: TRBV5-1; d_call: -; j_call: TRBJ1-2; cdr3_nt: TGCGCCAGCAGCTTGGACGGGACACCTGGAGGCTACACCTTC; cdr3_aa: CASSLDGTPGGYTF
clone_size: few; v_call: TRBV14; d_call: -; j_call: TRBJ2-2; cdr3_nt: TGTGCCAGCAGCCAAGGAGGGCTAAGGACCGGGGAGCTGTTTTTT; cdr3_aa: CASSQGGLRTGELFF
clone_size: -; v_call: TRBV7-9; d_call: -; j_call: TRBJ2-5; cdr3_nt: TGTGCCAGCAGGGTCAGTAAAGAGACCCAGTACTTC; cdr3_aa: CASRVSKETQYF
clone_size: -; v_call: TRBV25-1; d_call: TRBD1; j_call: TRBJ1-2; cdr3_nt: TGTGCCAGCATGGACAGGAGGAATGGCTACACCTTC; cdr3_aa: CASMDRRNGYTF
clone_size: -; v_call: TRBV6-4; d_call: -; j_call: TRBJ1-1; cdr3_nt: TGTGCCAGCAGTCGGACCCCCGGAGGCACTGAAGCTTTCTTT; cdr3_aa: CASSRTPGGTEAFF
clone_size: -; v_call: TRBV7-2; d_call: -; j_call: TRBJ1-1; cdr3_nt: TGTGCCAGCAGCTTAGCAGGACTACCTGGCACTGAAGCTTTCTTT; cdr3_aa: CASSLAGLPGTEAFF
clone_size: -; v_call: TRBV18; d_call: TRBD1; j_call: TRBJ2-7; cdr3_nt: TGTGCCAGCTCACCACGGGGACAGGGCAACGAGCAGTACTTC; cdr3_aa: CASSPRGQGNEQYF
clone_size: -; v_call: TRBV29-1; d_call: TRBD1; j_call: TRBJ1-2; cdr3_nt: TGCAGCGGGGGGGACAGGCTCTATGGCTACACCTTC; cdr3_aa: CSGGDRLYGYTF
clone_size: few; v_call: TRBV19; d_call: TRBD1; j_call: TRBJ2-7; cdr3_nt: TGTGCCAGTAGTATGAAGGGGGCAGTCAAGCAGTACTTC; cdr3_aa: CASSMKGAVKQYF
clone_size: -; v_call: TRBV5-1; d_call: TRBD1; j_call: TRBJ2-7; cdr3_nt: TGCGCCAGCAGCTTGGTTTCGGGACAGGGGTCCTACGAGCAGTACTTC; cdr3_aa: CASSLVSGQGSYEQYF
clone_size: -; v_call: TRBV2; d_call: -; j_call: TRBJ2-7; cdr3_nt: TGTGCCAGCAGTGAAGGTGGAGTAGGACTCTACGAGCAGTACTTC; cdr3_aa: CASSEGGVGLYEQYF
clone_size: -; v_call: TRBV27; d_call: -; j_call: TRBJ1-6; cdr3_nt: TGTGCCAGCAGTTTAGGGAGCGCTTCACCCCTCCACTTT; cdr3_aa: CASSLGSASPLHF
clone_size: -; v_call: TRBV4-3; d_call: TRBD1; j_call: TRBJ2-2; cdr3_nt: TGCGCCAGCAGCCAAGATTGGACAGGGAACACCGGGGAGCTGTTTTTT; cdr3_aa: CASSQDWTGNTGELFF
clone_size: -; v_call: TRBV5-4; d_call: -; j_call: TRBJ2-2; cdr3_nt: TGTGCCAGCAGCTTGGATCCTGGGGCCACCGGGGAGCTGTTTTTT; cdr3_aa: CASSLDPGATGELFF
clone_size: -; v_call: TRBV25-1; d_call: -; j_call: TRBJ1-2; cdr3_nt: TGTGCCAGCAGTGAAGGGCAGCCCTATGGCTACACCTTC; cdr3_aa: CASSEGQPYGYTF
clone_size: -; v_call: TRBV19; d_call: TRBD1; j_call: TRBJ1-5; cdr3_nt: TGTGCCAGTAGTAACCCGACAGGGCAAAGGGATCAGCCCCAGCATTTT; cdr3_aa: CASSNPTGQRDQPQHF
clone_size: -; v_call: TRBV6-5; d_call: -; j_call: TRBJ1-1; cdr3_nt: TGTGCCAGCCAAGCCTCTGCTTACACTGAAGCTTTCTTT; cdr3_aa: CASQASAYTEAFF
clone_size: -; v_call: TRBV20-1; d_call: -; j_call: TRBJ1-4; cdr3_nt: TGCAGTGCTAGGAGAGATGAAAAACTGTTTTTT; cdr3_aa: CSARRDEKLFF
clone_size: -; v_call: TRBV5-1; d_call: TRBD2; j_call: TRBJ2-1; cdr3_nt: TGCGCCAGCAGCTCTGGCGGGAGGTACAATGAGCAGTTCTTC; cdr3_aa: CASSSGGRYNEQFF
clone_size: -; v_call: TRBV2; d_call: TRBD1; j_call: TRBJ1-6; cdr3_nt: TGTGCCAGCAGGACAGGGGGCCGTTCCTATAATTCACCCCTCCACTTT; cdr3_aa: CASRTGGRSYNSPLHF
clone_size: -; v_call: TRBV19; d_call: -; j_call: TRBJ2-5; cdr3_nt: TGTGCCAGTAGTGTCGGGACACCCGGGTGGGAGACCCAGTACTTC; cdr3_aa: CASSVGTPGWETQYF
clone_size: -; v_call: TRBV27; d_call: TRBD1; j_call: TRBJ1-2; cdr3_nt: TGTGCCAGCAGTTTAGGACAGGGTGCGGCCTATGGCTACACCTTC; cdr3_aa: CASSLGQGAAYGYTF
clone_size: -; v_call: TRBV7-2; d_call: -; j_call: TRBJ1-1; cdr3_nt: TGTGCCAGCAGCCCATGGGCAGGGTTTAATACTGAAGCTTTCTTT; cdr3_aa: CASSPWAGFNTEAFF
clone_size: few; v_call: TRBV30; d_call: -; j_call: TRBJ1-1; cdr3_nt: TGTGCCTGGAGTGTACTGGGCAGGGAGGTGATGAACACTGAAGCTTTCTTT; cdr3_aa: CAWSVLGREVMNTEAFF
clone_size: few; v_call: TRBV28; d_call: TRBD1; j_call: TRBJ1-2; cdr3_nt: TGTGCCAGCAGTATGACAGGGGGCGCCACCCACTATGGCTACACCTTC; cdr3_aa: CASSMTGGATHYGYTF
clone_size: few; v_call: TRBV3-1/TRBV3-2; d_call: -; j_call: TRBJ1-1; cdr3_nt: TGTGCCAGCAGCCCCAGGGGTTACACTGAAGCTTTCTTT; cdr3_aa: CASSPRGYTEAFF
clone_size: -; v_call: TRBV7-2; d_call: -; j_call: TRBJ1-5; cdr3_nt: TGTGCCAGCAGCTTAGAATACAGCAGCAATCAGCCCCAGCATTTT; cdr3_aa: CASSLEYSSNQPQHF
clone_size: -; v_call: TRBV4-3; d_call: TRBD1; j_call: TRBJ1-1; cdr3_nt: TGCGCCAGCAGCCAGGACAGGGACACTGAAGCTTTCTTT; cdr3_aa: CASSQDRDTEAFF
clone_size: -; v_call: TRBV30; d_call: -; j_call: TRBJ1-5; cdr3_nt: TGTGCCTGGAACGCAGGCGATTATAGCAATCAGCCCCAGCATTTT; cdr3_aa: CAWNAGDYSNQPQHF
clone_size: few; v_call: TRBV27; d_call: -; j_call: TRBJ1-6; cdr3_nt: TGTGCCAGCAGTTCGATCCCAGGAAATTCACCCCTCCACTTT; cdr3_aa: CASSSIPGNSPLHF
clone_size: -; v_call: TRBV3-1/TRBV3-2; d_call: -; j_call: TRBJ1-1; cdr3_nt: TGTGCCAGCAGCCCCTCCTCGCCAGGGGTGAACACTGAAGCTTTCTTT; cdr3_aa: CASSPSSPGVNTEAFF
clone_size: -; v_call: TRBV7-9; d_call: TRBD2; j_call: TRBJ2-4; cdr3_nt: TGTGCCAGCAGCTGGGGTAGCGGGAGGGCCAGAAACATTCAGTACTTC; cdr3_aa: CASSWGSGRARNIQYF
clone_size: -; v_call: TRBV11-3; d_call: -; j_call: TRBJ1-1; cdr3_nt: TGTGCCAGCAGCTTTGAGGAGAACACTGAAGCTTTCTTT; cdr3_aa: CASSFEENTEAFF
clone_size: -; v_call: TRBV11-2; d_call: TRBD2; j_call: TRBJ2-1; cdr3_nt: TGTGCCAGCAGCTCCCGAGGTAGCGGGAGTGGTAGTGAGCAGTTCTTC; cdr3_aa: CASSSRGSGSGSEQFF